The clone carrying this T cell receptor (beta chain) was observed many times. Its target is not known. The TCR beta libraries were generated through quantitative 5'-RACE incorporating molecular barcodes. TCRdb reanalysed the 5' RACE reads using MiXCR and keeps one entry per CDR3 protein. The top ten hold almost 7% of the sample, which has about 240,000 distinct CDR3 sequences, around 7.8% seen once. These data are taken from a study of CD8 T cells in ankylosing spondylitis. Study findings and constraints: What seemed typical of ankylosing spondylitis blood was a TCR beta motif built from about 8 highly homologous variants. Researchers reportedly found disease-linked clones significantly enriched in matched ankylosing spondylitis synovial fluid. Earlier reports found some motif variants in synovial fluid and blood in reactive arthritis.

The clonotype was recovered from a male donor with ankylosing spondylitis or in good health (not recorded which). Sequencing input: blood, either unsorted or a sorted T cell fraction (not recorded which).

Here the CDR3 DNA reads TGCGCCAGCAGCTTGCGGCCTAGCGGGAGTGCAGATACGCAGTATTTT. This gives the protein CASSLRPSGSADTQYF. The chain uses TRBV5-1 and TRBJ2-3; TRBD2 aligns across 10 bases. With V trimmed by 1 base and J by 4 bases, 6 bases remained unmatched. The CDR3 is 16 residues long. Germline loops: CDR1 SGHRS, CDR2 YFSETQ.